This passage covers 20 T cell receptor beta chains from one sample sequenced in a study of blood T cell repertoires in COVID-19. Sequencing was performed with immunoSEQ multiplex PCR; in TCRdb, only in-frame clones are kept and a portion is missing. The repertoire holds 380,000 or so clones, with around 90% as singletons. Input material: PBMCs or T cells enriched from blood (not recorded which). Receptors were obtained from a woman aged 35 to 49 with acute COVID-19.

The chain joins TRBV30 to TRBJ2-7, with 8 positions matching TRBD1. Per the germline V gene, CDR1 is GTSNPN and CDR2 is SVGIG (reference sequence). J gave up 1 base and V 1 base, and 6 bases lay outside the gene matches. The CDR3 has 15 residues. The CDR3 DNA follows: TGTGCCTGGAGTGACGGGACAGGAGTATCCTACGAGCAGTACTTC. Amino acids: CAWSDGTGVSYEQYF.

This clone was detected ten times or more. The chain uses TRBV7-2 and TRBJ1-6; D is undetermined. The CDR3 totals 14 residues. CDR1 and CDR2 from the germline V gene are SGHTA and FQGNSA. The V and J ends lost 1 base and 4 bases respectively, with 5 bases between them. CDR3 protein: CASSLGVYNSPLHF. The CDR3 nucleotides read TGTGCCAGCAGCTTAGGCGTGTATAATTCACCCCTCCACTTT.

The chain links TRBV7-2 to TRBJ2-5; 14 bases map to TRBD2. The CDR3 has 16 amino acids. Per the germline V gene, CDR1 is SGHTA and CDR2 is FQGNSA. The V gene end was trimmed by 4 bases and the J gene end by 5 bases; junction bases not matched to a gene: 6. The CDR3 region is CASSYGLAGGSETQYF. For the CDR3, the DNA is TGTGCCAGCAGCTACGGACTAGCGGGGGGCTCGGAGACCCAGTACTTC.

The rearrangement joins TRBV5-1 to TRBJ2-2; no clear D gene. The ends were cut back, 1 base at V and 6 bases at J, with 10 bases in the middle. CDR1 and CDR2 (germline): SGHRS, YFSETQ. This CDR3 has 14 amino acids. The CDR3: CASSLNLLSGELFF. CDR3 coding DNA: TGCGCCAGCAGCTTGAACTTGCTGTCCGGGGAGCTGTTTTTT.

This chain links TRBV27 with TRBJ1-1; 8 positions match TRBD1. Germline CDR1 and CDR2: MNHEY and SMNVEV (reference sequence). The junction had 8 bases not matched to a gene; V was cut back by 4 bases and J by 1 base. The CDR3 runs to 16 residues. The CDR3 is CASSSIQGGWNTEAFF. The CDR3 bases are TGTGCCAGCAGTTCAATACAGGGGGGTTGGAACACTGAAGCTTTCTTT.

The J gene is TRBJ2-5, the V gene TRBV4-1; 8 bases match TRBD2. The V and J ends lost 3 bases and 0 bases, in that order; junction bases with no gene match: 3. Germline values: CDR1 MGHRA, CDR2 YSYEKL. This CDR3 is 15 amino acids long. The CDR3 nucleotides read TGCGCCAGCAGCCAGCGGGGGGCGAACCAAGAGACCCAGTACTTC. Translation: CASSQRGANQETQYF.

This chain links TRBV19 with TRBJ1-6; 7 bases align to TRBD1. The CDR3 totals 13 residues. Germline CDR1 LNHDA, CDR2 SQIVND (reference sequence). Trimming removed 5 bases from V and 11 bases from J; junction bases left unmatched: 6. CDR3 coding DNA: TGTGCCAGTAGTCCTCGGACAGGAACACCCCTCCACTTT. This gives the protein CASSPRTGTPLHF.

The CDR3 region is CASSPPTGGNYGYTF. The CDR3 region has the DNA TGTGCCAGCAGCCCACCGACAGGGGGAAACTATGGCTACACCTTC. The chain carries TRBV7-9 and TRBJ1-2; TRBD1 matches at 9 bases. Germline V gives CDR1 SEHNR, CDR2 FQNEAQ (reference sequence). The V gene end was trimmed by 5 bases and the J gene end by 2 bases; junction bases not matched to a gene: 6. The CDR3 is 15 residues long.

V usage is TRBV4-2 and J usage is TRBJ1-3; 8 nucleotides align to TRBD1. J was trimmed by 1 base and V by 3 bases; bases with no gene match: 11. The CDR3 length is 18 residues. The V gene's germline CDR1 is LGHNA and CDR2 YNFKEQ. In nucleotides, the CDR3 is TGTGCCAGCAGCCAGGTTGGTTGGCAGGGGGCTTCTGGAAACACCATATATTTT. Translating it yields CASSQVGWQGASGNTIYF.

The chain joins TRBV2 to TRBJ2-1; 7 bases map to TRBD1. This CDR3 contains 16 residues. Losses at the gene ends were 6 bases for V and 0 bases for J; bases not matched to a gene: 8. Germline V gene sequence: CDR1 SNHLY, CDR2 FYNNEI. The CDR3, as DNA: TGTGCCAGCAGCAGGACAGGTTCTAGCTCCTACAATGAGCAGTTCTTC. Translating it yields CASSRTGSSSYNEQFF.

The chain combines TRBV24-1 with TRBJ2-1, with 10 positions matching TRBD2. Germline V gene data show CDR1 as KGHDR and CDR2 as SFDVKD. This CDR3 spans 16 amino acids. The V gene end was trimmed by 5 bases and the J gene end by 4 bases; junction bases not matched to a gene: 7. For the CDR3, the DNA is TGTGCCACCAGTGCCGCCCTAGCGGGGGAATACAATGAGCAGTTCTTC. Its protein is CATSAALAGEYNEQFF.

The J gene is TRBJ2-3, the V gene TRBV6-5; maybe TRBD2 (6 bases). Germline-derived CDR1 and CDR2 are MNHEY and SVGAGI. V dropped 9 bases and J dropped 7 bases, with 20 bases sitting between them. The CDR3 is 14 amino acids. The DNA for the CDR3 is TGTGCCAGTACGATAGGACTCGGGGGTAATACGCAGTATTTT. This encodes CASTIGLGGNTQYF.

This chain joins TRBV27 and TRBJ1-5, with D perhaps matching TRBD1 (6 bases). The germline V gene has CDR1 MNHEY and CDR2 SMNVEV (reference sequence). Between the trimmed V and J ends, which lost 5 bases and 7 bases, there was a span of 18 bases. The CDR3 is 15 residues long. The DNA of the CDR3 is TGTGCCAGCAGTACCCAACAGGGTCCGGGCCAGCCCCAGCATTTT. Protein: CASSTQQGPGQPQHF.

Written as DNA, the CDR3 is TGTGCCAGCATGGGGGGAGGACAGCCCCAGCATTTT. It translates to CASMGGGQPQHF. The V gene is TRBV2, the J gene TRBJ1-5, with D possibly TRBD1 on 5 matching bases. The CDR3 is 12 amino acids. V was trimmed by 7 bases and J by 7 bases, leaving 11 bases between them. CDR1 SNHLY and CDR2 FYNNEI come from the germline V gene.

The chain uses TRBV4-2 and TRBJ1-2; D is undetermined. Per the germline V gene, CDR1 is LGHNA and CDR2 is YNFKEQ. This CDR3 spans 13 amino acids. With 3 bases removed from V and 8 bases from J, the gap between germline ends came to 13 bases. The CDR3 coding sequence is TGTGCCAGCAGCCAGTACACGTCCAAGGGCTACACCTTC. It is translated as CASSQYTSKGYTF.

The chain links TRBV19 to TRBJ1-4, with 8 bases aligning to TRBD1. The CDR3 runs to 15 residues. Germline V gene data show CDR1 as LNHDA and CDR2 as SQIVND (reference sequence). V trimming: 7 bases; J trimming: 10 bases; junction bases outside the gene matches: 14. The CDR3 loop reads CASTVGDRHDLKLFF. The CDR3 coding sequence is TGTGCCAGTACCGTGGGGGACAGGCACGATCTAAAACTGTTTTTT.

The chain links TRBV5-1 to TRBJ2-1; 8 positions agree with TRBD2. The CDR3 totals 16 residues. The V gene end was trimmed by 0 bases and the J gene end by 3 bases; junction bases not matched to a gene: 5. Germline lookup yields CDR1 SGHRS and CDR2 YFSETQ. The CDR3 loop reads CASSLVVGGDYNEQFF. The CDR3 nucleotides read TGCGCCAGCAGCTTGGTTGTCGGGGGGGACTACAATGAGCAGTTCTTC.

V and J are TRBV4-2 and TRBJ2-3, with 9 bases fitting TRBD2. V trimming: 2 bases; J trimming: 2 bases; junction bases outside the gene matches: 8. Per the germline V gene, CDR1 is LGHNA and CDR2 is YNFKEQ. This CDR3 is built from 17 residues. CDR3: CASSQTGGGAPTDTQYF. The CDR3 nucleotides read TGTGCCAGCAGCCAAACCGGCGGGGGGGCCCCCACAGATACGCAGTATTTT.

The J gene is TRBJ2-3, the V gene TRBV5-1, with TRBD2 matching over 10 bases. This CDR3 is built from 14 residues. The V segment lost 4 bases and the J segment 5 bases; nucleotides outside the gene matches: 4. Germline V gene data show CDR1 as SGHRS and CDR2 as YFSETQ. CDR3 in amino acids: CASSLVAGGDTQYF. As DNA, the CDR3 is TGCGCCAGCAGCCTTGTAGCGGGGGGAGATACGCAGTATTTT.

In its sample, this clone was seen once. The CDR3 is CASSLSRWERNGELFF. The CDR3 DNA reads as TGTGCCAGCAGTTTATCAAGGTGGGAGCGTAACGGGGAGCTGTTTTTT. The J gene is TRBJ2-2, the V gene TRBV27; possibly TRBD2 for D (5 bases). V was shortened by 0 bases and J by 7 bases, with 15 bases between the two germline ends. Germline V gene sequence: CDR1 MNHEY, CDR2 SMNVEV (reference sequence). The CDR3 sequence is 16 residues long.